The entry that follows covers one T cell receptor (beta chain) sequence. Its antigen remains unknown. Germline-derived CDR1 and CDR2 are SGHDT and YYEEEE. Trimming took off 4 bases at V and 4 bases at J, with 23 bases between the two ends. The CDR3 extends over 17 amino acids. TCRdb itself ran the 5' RACE reads through MiXCR, one entry per CDR3 protein. Of 95,000 to 110,000 distinct CDR3 sequences in the sample, about 15% are singletons; the top ten hold about 39%. This specimen belongs to a study of T-cell memory formation after mild COVID-19. Study results and caveats: Clones shrinking from day 15 to 85 showed even CD4/CD8 mixes; later expanders tilted CD4+.

Input material: PBMCs or a T cell subset sorted from them (not recorded which). The receptor comes from a man between 18 and 35 years old who had mild COVID-19 (a few samples of this study predate the infection). Cell type and time point are not known. V and J are TRBV5-6 and TRBJ2-5; D tentatively reads TRBD1 or TRBD2 (5 bases each). The CDR3 sequence is CASSTSTRGAMGETQYF. In nucleotides, the CDR3 is TGTGCCAGCAGCACTTCCACCCGGGGCGCCATGGGAGAGACCCAGTACTTC.